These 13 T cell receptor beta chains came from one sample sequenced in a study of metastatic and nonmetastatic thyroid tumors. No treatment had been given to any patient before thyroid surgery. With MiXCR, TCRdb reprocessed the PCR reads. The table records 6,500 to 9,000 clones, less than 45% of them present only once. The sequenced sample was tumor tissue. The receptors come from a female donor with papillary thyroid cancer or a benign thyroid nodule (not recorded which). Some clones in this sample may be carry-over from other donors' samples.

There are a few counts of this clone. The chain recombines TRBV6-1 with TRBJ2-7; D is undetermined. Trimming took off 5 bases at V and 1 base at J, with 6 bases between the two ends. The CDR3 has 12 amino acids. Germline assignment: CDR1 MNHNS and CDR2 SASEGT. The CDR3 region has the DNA TGTGCCAGCAGTCCCTTTTCCTACGAGCAGTACTTC. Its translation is CASSPFSYEQYF.

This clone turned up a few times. The CDR3 nucleotides read TGTGCCACCAGTGATGCCCCCACAGGGGGACGTGGCTACACCTTC. This gives the protein CATSDAPTGGRGYTF. The gene calls are TRBV24-1 and TRBJ1-2; 8 bases are a match to TRBD1. The germline V gene has CDR1 KGHDR and CDR2 SFDVKD. Trimming at V came to 3 bases and at J to 7 bases, leaving 9 bases not matched to a gene. This CDR3 comprises 15 residues.

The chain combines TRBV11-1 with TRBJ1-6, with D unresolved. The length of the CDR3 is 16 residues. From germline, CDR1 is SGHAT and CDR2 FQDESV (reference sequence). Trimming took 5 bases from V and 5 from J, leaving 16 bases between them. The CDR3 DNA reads TGTGCCAGCAGCCGTGCGGGAGGTCCTAATAATTCACCCCTCCACTTT. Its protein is CASSRAGGPNNSPLHF.

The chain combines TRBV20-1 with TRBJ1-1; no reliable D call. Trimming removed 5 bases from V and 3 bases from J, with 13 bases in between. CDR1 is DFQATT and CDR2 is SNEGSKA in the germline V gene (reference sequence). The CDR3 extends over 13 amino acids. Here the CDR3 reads CSASYGCDTEAFF. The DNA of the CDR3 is TGCAGTGCTTCGTACGGCTGCGACACTGAAGCTTTCTTT.

In DNA form, the CDR3 reads TGCAGTGCTCCTTCCAGTCGGGTGGATGATACGCAGTATTTT. It is translated as CSAPSSRVDDTQYF. V usage is TRBV20-1 and J usage is TRBJ2-3; D is undetermined. V was pared by 5 bases and J by 6 bases, with 18 bases between. Germline values: CDR1 DFQATT, CDR2 SNEGSKA (reference sequence). This CDR3 comprises 14 residues.

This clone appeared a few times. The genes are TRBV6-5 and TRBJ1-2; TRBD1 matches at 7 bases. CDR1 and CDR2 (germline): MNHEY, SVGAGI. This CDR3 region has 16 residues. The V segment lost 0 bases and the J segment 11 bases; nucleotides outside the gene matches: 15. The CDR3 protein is CASSYSRWDREVGYTF. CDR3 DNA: TGTGCCAGCAGTTACTCGAGGTGGGACAGAGAAGTTGGGTACACCTTC.

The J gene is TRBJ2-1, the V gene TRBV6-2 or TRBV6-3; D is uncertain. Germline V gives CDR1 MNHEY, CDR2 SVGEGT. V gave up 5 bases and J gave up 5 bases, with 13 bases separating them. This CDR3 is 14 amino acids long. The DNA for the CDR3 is TGTGCCAGCAGTACTGGACGGATCAACAATGAGCAGTTCTTC. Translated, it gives CASSTGRINNEQFF.

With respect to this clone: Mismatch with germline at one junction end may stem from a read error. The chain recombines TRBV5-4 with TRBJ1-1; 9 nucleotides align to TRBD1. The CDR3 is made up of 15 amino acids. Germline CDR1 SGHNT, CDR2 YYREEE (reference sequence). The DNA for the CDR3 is TGTTCCAGCAGCCCCGGACAGGGGAGGACTACTGAAGCTTTCTTT. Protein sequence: CSSSPGQGRTTEAFF.

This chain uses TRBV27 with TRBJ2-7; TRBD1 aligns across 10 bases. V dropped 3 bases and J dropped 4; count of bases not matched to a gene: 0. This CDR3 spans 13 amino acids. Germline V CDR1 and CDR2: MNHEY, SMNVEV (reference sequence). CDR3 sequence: CASSLDRGYEQYF. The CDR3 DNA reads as TGTGCCAGCAGTTTGGACAGGGGGTACGAGCAGTACTTC.

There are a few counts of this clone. The CDR3 DNA reads TGTGCCAGCAGTTACCCTCCCTGGGGCGCGGGTGCCACTGAAGCTTTCTTT. Residues: CASSYPPWGAGATEAFF. The chain couples TRBV6-2 or TRBV6-3 to TRBJ1-1; D is perhaps TRBD1 (5 bases). Trimming took 2 bases from V and 4 from J, leaving 20 bases between them. Germline V gene data show CDR1 as MNHEY and CDR2 as SVGEGT. The length of the CDR3 is 17 residues.

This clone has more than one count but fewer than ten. This chain's CDR3 is CASRIRETDTQYF. DNA of the CDR3: TGTGCCAGTAGGATACGGGAGACAGATACGCAGTATTTT. The rearrangement joins TRBV27 to TRBJ2-3; tentative D call: TRBD2 (6 bases). Germline CDR1 reads MNHEY; CDR2 reads SMNVEV (reference sequence). The V end lost 9 bases, the J end lost 3 bases, and 13 bases lay between the germline ends. There are 13 residues in the CDR3.

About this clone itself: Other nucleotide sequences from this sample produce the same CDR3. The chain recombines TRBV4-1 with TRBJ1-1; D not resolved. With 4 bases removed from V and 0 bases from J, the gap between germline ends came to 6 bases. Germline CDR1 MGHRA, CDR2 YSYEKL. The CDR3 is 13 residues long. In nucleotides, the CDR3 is TGCGCCAGCAGCCTTGGACTGAACACTGAAGCTTTCTTT. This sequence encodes CASSLGLNTEAFF.

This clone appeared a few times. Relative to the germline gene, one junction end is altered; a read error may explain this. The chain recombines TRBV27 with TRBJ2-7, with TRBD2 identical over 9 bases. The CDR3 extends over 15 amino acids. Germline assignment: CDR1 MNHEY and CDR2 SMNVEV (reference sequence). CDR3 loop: CASKRSGTSPYEQHF. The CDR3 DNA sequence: TGTGCCAGCAAACGTTCCGGGACTAGCCCTTACGAGCAGCACTTC.